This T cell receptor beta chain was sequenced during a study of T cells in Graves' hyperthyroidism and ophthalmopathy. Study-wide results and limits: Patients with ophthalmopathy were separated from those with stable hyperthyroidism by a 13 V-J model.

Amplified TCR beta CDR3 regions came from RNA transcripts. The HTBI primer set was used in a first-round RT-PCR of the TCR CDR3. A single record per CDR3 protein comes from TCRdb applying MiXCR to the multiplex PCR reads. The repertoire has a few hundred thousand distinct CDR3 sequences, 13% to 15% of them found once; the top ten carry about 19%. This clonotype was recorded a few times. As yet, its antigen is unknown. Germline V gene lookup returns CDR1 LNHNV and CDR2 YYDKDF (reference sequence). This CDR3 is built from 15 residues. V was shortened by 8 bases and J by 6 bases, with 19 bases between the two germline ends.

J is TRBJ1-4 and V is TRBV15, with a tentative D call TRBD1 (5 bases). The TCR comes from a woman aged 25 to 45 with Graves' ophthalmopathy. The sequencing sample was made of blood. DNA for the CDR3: TGTGCCACCCACAGCCTAGGGGTTGGGGATGAAAAACTGTTTTTT. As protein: CATHSLGVGDEKLFF. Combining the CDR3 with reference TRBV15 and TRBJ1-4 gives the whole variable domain DAMVIQNPRYQVTQFGKPVTLSCSQTLNHNVMYWYQQKSSQAPKLLFHYYDKDFNNEADTPDNFQSRRPNTSFCFLDIRSPGLGDTAMYLCATHSLGVGDEKLFFGSGTQLSVL.